This T cell receptor (beta chain) was found in a study of identical twins. In TCRdb, the 5' RACE reads were re-called with MiXCR into one record per CDR3 protein. The sample shows 400,000 to 500,000 distinct CDR3 sequences, less than 20% of them seen only once. The CDR3 totals 15 residues. Germline V gene sequence: CDR1 LNHNV, CDR2 YYDKDF (reference sequence). Trimming removed 0 bases from V and 2 bases from J; junction bases left unmatched: 4. The sequenced material came from naive T cells sorted from blood. The chain recombines TRBV15 with TRBJ2-7, with 7 bases identical to TRBD2. The source of this sequence is a man between 50 and 59 years old in good health. Here the CDR3 DNA reads TGTGCCACCAGCAGAGATCGACTAGCCACCTACGAGCAGTACTTC. It codes for CATSRDRLATYEQYF.